One and the same sample provided the 27 T cell receptor beta chains below, sequenced in a study of blood T cell repertoires in COVID-19. Libraries were prepared by immunoSEQ multiplex PCR; TCRdb keeps only in-frame clonotypes and omits some of them. The top ten hold roughly 10% of the sample, which has about 170,000 clones, roughly 84% seen once. Input material: peripheral blood. The receptor source for this set is a man aged 65 to 79 with active or convalescent COVID-19.

This sequence joins TRBV29-1 and TRBJ1-1; a weak D match, TRBD1 (5 bases). Germline lookup yields CDR1 SQVTM and CDR2 ANQGSEA. Trimming removed 7 bases at V and 0 bases at J, with 12 bases between. There are 13 residues in the CDR3. The CDR3 loop is CSAERTLNTEAFF. The CDR3 bases are TGCAGCGCCGAACGGACATTGAACACTGAAGCTTTCTTT.

In the case of this clone: This CDR3 is also generated by other DNA sequences in the sample. The chain carries TRBV28 and TRBJ2-1; 9 positions match TRBD2. Germline V gene sequence: CDR1 MDHEN, CDR2 SYDVKM. V shed 2 bases, J shed 6 bases, and the junction held 5 bases outside the gene matches. This CDR3 region has 15 residues. CDR3 nucleotides: TGTGCCAGCAGTTTAGGTGCGGGAGGGGTCAATGAGCAGTTCTTC. Encoded protein: CASSLGAGGVNEQFF.

V usage is TRBV6-5 and J usage is TRBJ1-1, with 8 bases aligning to TRBD1. The germline V gene encodes CDR1 MNHEY and CDR2 SVGAGI. The CDR3 runs to 16 residues. The ends lost 0 bases at V and 10 bases at J; junction bases unmatched: 13. In DNA, the CDR3 is TGTGCCAGCAGTTACTCGCTCAGGGGGGCACAGGGGGGAGCTTTCTTT. Translated, it gives CASSYSLRGAQGGAFF.

The chain combines TRBV5-4 with TRBJ2-1; 13 bases agree with TRBD2. The CDR3 totals 15 residues. Trimming took 4 bases from V and 6 from J; bases not matched to a gene: 4. Germline CDR1 SGHNT, CDR2 YYREEE (reference sequence). The CDR3 DNA sequence: TGTGCCAGCAGCGAAGGACTAGCGGGAGTCAATGAGCAGTTCTTC. Its translation is CASSEGLAGVNEQFF.

This chain connects TRBV19 to TRBJ1-2; weak D call: TRBD1 (5 bases). This CDR3 has 13 residues. From germline, CDR1 is LNHDA and CDR2 SQIVND (reference sequence). Trimming cost V 0 bases and J 8 bases, with 10 bases left between them. The CDR3 spells CASSIDPRGGYTF. CDR3 nucleotides: TGTGCCAGTAGTATAGATCCCCGGGGGGGCTACACCTTC.

The rearrangement links TRBV27 to TRBJ2-7; TRBD2 is a possible D gene (5 bases). V was cut by 3 bases and J by 3 bases, with 18 bases left in between. Germline V gene lookup returns CDR1 MNHEY and CDR2 SMNVEV (reference sequence). CDR3 size: 16 residues. CDR3 region: CASSFITRTPIYEQYF. The CDR3 coding sequence is TGTGCCAGCAGTTTTATAACTAGGACCCCAATCTACGAGCAGTACTTC.

The chain recombines TRBV18 with TRBJ2-1; 10 bases map to TRBD1. The CDR3 has 15 residues. V shed 3 bases, J shed 5 bases, and the junction held 4 bases outside the gene matches. Germline loops: CDR1 KGHSH, CDR2 LQKENI. The CDR3 DNA sequence: TGTGCCAGCTCACCGGGACAGGGGATTGACAATGAGCAGTTCTTC. Its protein product is CASSPGQGIDNEQFF. The whole variable domain, filled in from reference TRBV18 and TRBJ2-1, reads NAGVMQNPRHLVRRRGQEARLRCSPMKGHSHVYWYRQLPEEGLKFMVYLQKENIIDESGMPKERFSAEFPKEGPSILRIQQVVRGDSAAYFCASSPGQGIDNEQFFGPGTRLTVL.

This clone was seen just once. V gene TRBV18 combines with J gene TRBJ1-5; D is ambiguous. This CDR3 spans 13 amino acids. CDR1 and CDR2 from the germline V gene are KGHSH and LQKENI. The V end lost 4 bases, the J end lost 7 bases, and 11 bases lay between the germline ends. The CDR3 loop reads CASSLGREQPQHF. CDR3 nucleotides: TGTGCCAGCTCACTTGGGCGGGAACAGCCCCAGCATTTT.

V is TRBV5-1 and J is TRBJ2-5; the match to TRBD1 covers 9 bases. The CDR3 spans 16 residues. The V segment lost 6 bases and the J segment 2 bases; nucleotides outside the gene matches: 11. Germline CDR1 SGHRS, CDR2 YFSETQ. The CDR3 sequence: CASKRWGQGTQETQYF. The DNA of the CDR3 is TGCGCCAGCAAGCGGTGGGGACAGGGAACGCAAGAGACCCAGTACTTC.

The chain uses TRBV6-2 or TRBV6-3 and TRBJ2-2; D is uncertain. The CDR3 sequence is 13 residues long. Germline V CDR1 and CDR2: MNHEY, SVGEGT. Trimming took off 2 bases at V and 3 bases at J, with 4 bases between the two ends. The CDR3 DNA reads as TGTGCCAGCAGTTACATAGACACCGGGGAGCTGTTTTTT. This encodes CASSYIDTGELFF.

The chain is built from TRBV29-1 and TRBJ1-4; TRBD1 matches 8 bases. V lost 7 bases, J lost 8 bases, and 6 bases stayed unmatched. Per the germline V gene, CDR1 is SQVTM and CDR2 is ANQGSEA. The CDR3 consists of 12 residues. The DNA for the CDR3 is TGCAGCGCCGGACAGGGTGGGGAAAAACTGTTTTTT. This sequence encodes CSAGQGGEKLFF. Full variable domain (remainder filled in from reference TRBV29-1 and TRBJ1-4): SAVISQKPSRDICQRGTSLTIQCQVDSQVTMMFWYRQQPGQSLTLIATANQGSEATYESGFVIDKFPISRPNLTFSTLTVSNMSPEDSSIYLCSAGQGGEKLFFGSGTQLSVL.

The chain employs TRBV7-6 and TRBJ2-1, with 10 nucleotides matching TRBD2. Germline V lookup: CDR1 SGHVS, CDR2 FNYEAQ. Trimming at V came to 4 bases and at J to 2 bases, leaving 2 bases not matched to a gene. CDR3 length: 15 amino acids. The CDR3 DNA is TGTGCCAGCAGCTATACTAGCGGGACCTACAATGAGCAGTTCTTC. Protein product: CASSYTSGTYNEQFF.

A few counts support this clone. This chain links TRBV7-9 with TRBJ2-1, with 9 bases fitting TRBD1. The CDR3 length is 13 residues. Germline V CDR1 and CDR2: SEHNR, FQNEAQ (reference sequence). V trimming: 5 bases; J trimming: 13 bases; junction bases outside the gene matches: 9. The CDR3 DNA is TGTGCCAGCAGCGACCGGGACAGGGCCCTCCAGTTCTTC. It is translated as CASSDRDRALQFF.

The genes are TRBV19 and TRBJ1-5; D not resolved. The CDR3 runs 15 residues. The germline V gene encodes CDR1 LNHDA and CDR2 SQIVND (reference sequence). V lost 7 bases to trimming and J lost 0 bases, with 13 bases between them. CDR3 loop: CASILSGYSNQPQHF. The CDR3 DNA sequence: TGTGCCAGTATCCTAAGCGGGTATAGCAATCAGCCCCAGCATTTT.

The chain uses TRBV6-5 and TRBJ1-5; 10 bases match TRBD1. CDR1 and CDR2 from the germline V gene are MNHEY and SVGAGI. The CDR3 is 15 residues long. V was pared by 9 bases and J by 3 bases, with 8 bases of the junction left unmatched. CDR3 protein: CARGSGQGDNQPQHF. The CDR3 coding sequence is TGTGCCAGAGGATCCGGACAGGGGGACAATCAGCCCCAGCATTTT.

In its sample, this clone was seen a few times. The rearrangement uses TRBV19 and TRBJ1-5; TRBD1 aligns across 11 bases. Germline V gives CDR1 LNHDA, CDR2 SQIVND (reference sequence). The junction had 11 bases not matched to a gene; V was cut back by 7 bases and J by 6 bases. The CDR3 extends over 16 amino acids. The CDR3 is CASMGTGGRYGQPQHF. The CDR3 DNA follows: TGTGCCAGTATGGGGACAGGGGGAAGGTATGGTCAGCCCCAGCATTTT.

The genes are TRBV28 and TRBJ2-1, with 14 nucleotides matching TRBD2. There are 14 residues in the CDR3. V shed 6 bases, J shed 12 bases, and the junction held 7 bases outside the gene matches. Germline CDR1 is MDHEN and CDR2 is SYDVKM. The CDR3 region has the DNA TGTGCCAGCAGGCCGGGACTAGCGGGAGTAGGGCAGTTCTTC. This gives the protein CASRPGLAGVGQFF.

V gene TRBV7-2 combines with J gene TRBJ1-4; no clear D gene. V dropped 5 bases and J dropped 0 bases, with 10 bases sitting between them. CDR3 length: 15 residues. Germline V CDR1 and CDR2: SGHTA, FQGNSA. CDR3 in DNA: TGTGCCAGCAGCCCTGAGCTGGCAACTAATGAAAAACTGTTTTTT. Amino acid sequence: CASSPELATNEKLFF.

The V gene is TRBV6-5, the J gene TRBJ2-7; 8 bases are a match to TRBD1. CDR1 MNHEY and CDR2 SVGAGI come from the germline V gene. The CDR3 length is 11 residues. This CDR3 is CGTGFTYEQYF. The DNA of the CDR3 is TGTGGGACAGGGTTTACCTACGAGCAGTACTTC.

This clone was counted only a few times. This chain joins TRBV6-5 and TRBJ1-5; D gene uncertain. The ends were cut back, 6 bases at V and 7 bases at J, with 16 bases in the middle. Germline-derived CDR1 and CDR2 are MNHEY and SVGAGI. The length of the CDR3 is 14 residues. The CDR3 nucleotides are TGTGCCAGCAGGGGCCCGGGGTCCGGCCAGCCCCAGCATTTT. This codes for CASRGPGSGQPQHF.

This clone occurred a few times. The V and J genes are TRBV6-5 and TRBJ2-3, with D uncertain. The V and J ends lost 2 bases and 5 bases respectively, with 11 bases between them. Germline lookup yields CDR1 MNHEY and CDR2 SVGAGI. CDR3 size: 14 residues. DNA for the CDR3: TGTGCCAGCAGTTACAAGAGTTCCCGAGATACGCAGTATTTT. Amino acids: CASSYKSSRDTQYF.

The chain is built from TRBV28 and TRBJ1-4, with D perhaps TRBD1 (6 bases). The CDR3 covers 15 residues. CDR1 and CDR2 (germline): MDHEN, SYDVKM. CDR3 sequence (DNA): TGTTGCACGTGGGGGGGCTCTAATACTAATGAAAAACTGTTTTTT. It encodes CCTWGGSNTNEKLFF.

The V call is TRBV2, the J call TRBJ2-7, with TRBD1 identical over 10 bases. The CDR3 sequence is 14 residues long. V was clipped by 10 bases and J by 0 bases; unmatched bases: 6. Germline V gene data show CDR1 as SNHLY and CDR2 as FYNNEI. For the CDR3, the DNA is TGTGCCACCGAGGGACAGGGGTTCTCCTACGAGCAGTACTTC. It codes for CATEGQGFSYEQYF. Variable domain in full (rest from reference TRBV2 and TRBJ2-7): EPEVTQTPSHQVTQMGQEVILRCVPISNHLYFYWYRQILGQKVEFLVSFYNNEISEKSEIFDDQFSVERPDGSNFTLKIRSTKLEDSAMYFCATEGQGFSYEQYFGPGTRLTVT.

J is TRBJ2-7 and V is TRBV3-1 (or the pseudogene TRBV3-2), with a weak D call TRBD2 (5 bases). The CDR3 is 12 residues long. CDR1 is LGHDT and CDR2 is YNNKEL in the germline V gene (reference sequence). Trimming cost V 1 base and J 6 bases, with 7 bases left between them. CDR3 bases: TGTGCCAGCAGCCAAGGAGGGCGCGAGCAGTACTTC. It translates to CASSQGGREQYF.

V is TRBV9 and J is TRBJ2-1, with TRBD2 identical over 8 bases. Germline assignment: CDR1 SGDLS and CDR2 YYNGEE. The CDR3 length is 15 residues. V trimming: 1 base; J trimming: 4 bases; junction bases outside the gene matches: 4. The DNA for the CDR3 is TGTGCCAGCAGCGTACTTAGCGGGACTTACAATGAGCAGTTCTTC. Translation: CASSVLSGTYNEQFF.

V usage is TRBV19 and J usage is TRBJ2-7, with TRBD2 matching over 11 bases. V lost 4 bases to trimming and J lost 3 bases; unmatched junction nucleotides: 11. Germline CDR1 and CDR2: LNHDA and SQIVND (reference sequence). The CDR3 runs 17 residues. CDR3 residues: CASSTGTSGISLYEQYF. In nucleotides, the CDR3 is TGTGCCAGTAGTACCGGGACTAGCGGAATCTCCCTCTACGAGCAGTACTTC.

This chain connects TRBV11-3 to TRBJ2-5, with D possibly TRBD2 on 6 matching bases. V lost 4 bases and J 4 bases, leaving 19 bases between the germline ends. In germline, CDR1 is SGHNT, CDR2 YENEEA. CDR3 size: 16 residues. In DNA, the CDR3 is TGTGCCAGCAGCTCCCGAGCCGGGACTCTGTCAGAGACCCAGTACTTC. Translated: CASSSRAGTLSETQYF.